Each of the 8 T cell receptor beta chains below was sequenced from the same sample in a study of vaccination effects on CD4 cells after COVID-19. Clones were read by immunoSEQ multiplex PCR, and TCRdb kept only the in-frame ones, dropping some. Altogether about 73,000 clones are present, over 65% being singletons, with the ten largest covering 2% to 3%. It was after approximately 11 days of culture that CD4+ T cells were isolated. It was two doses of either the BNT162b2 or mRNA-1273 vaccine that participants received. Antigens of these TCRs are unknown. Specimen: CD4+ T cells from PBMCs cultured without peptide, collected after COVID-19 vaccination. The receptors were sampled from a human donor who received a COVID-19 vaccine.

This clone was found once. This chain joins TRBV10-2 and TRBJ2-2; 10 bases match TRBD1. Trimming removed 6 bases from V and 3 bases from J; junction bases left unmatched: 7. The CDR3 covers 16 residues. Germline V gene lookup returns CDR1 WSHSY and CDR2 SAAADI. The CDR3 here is CASRKTGTGDTGELFF. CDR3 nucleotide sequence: TGCGCCAGCAGAAAAACCGGGACAGGGGACACCGGGGAGCTGTTTTTT.

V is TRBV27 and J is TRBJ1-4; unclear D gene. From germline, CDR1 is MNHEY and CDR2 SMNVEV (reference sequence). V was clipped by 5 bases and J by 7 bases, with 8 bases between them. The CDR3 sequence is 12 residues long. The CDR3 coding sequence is TGTGCCAGCAGTCACTCGGGTGAAAAACTGTTTTTT. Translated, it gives CASSHSGEKLFF. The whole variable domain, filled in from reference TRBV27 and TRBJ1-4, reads EAQVTQNPRYLITVTGKKLTVTCSQNMNHEYMSWYRQDPGLGLRQIYYSMNVEVTDKGDVPEGYKVSRKEKRNFPLILESPSPNQTSLYFCASSHSGEKLFFGSGTQLSVL.

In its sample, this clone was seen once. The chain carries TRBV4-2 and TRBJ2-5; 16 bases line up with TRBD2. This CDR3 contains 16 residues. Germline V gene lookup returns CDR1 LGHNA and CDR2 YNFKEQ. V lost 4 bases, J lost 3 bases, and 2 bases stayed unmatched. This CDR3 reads CASSPGTSGGEETQYF. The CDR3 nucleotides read TGTGCCAGCAGCCCGGGGACTAGCGGGGGGGAAGAGACCCAGTACTTC.

The CDR3 DNA reads TGTGCCAGCTCAGACTCAGGGGCCGCGAACACTGAAGCTTTCTTT. Protein product: CASSDSGAANTEAFF. The chain recombines TRBV18 with TRBJ1-1; TRBD1 is a possible D gene (6 bases). The V and J ends lost 5 bases and 1 base respectively, with 14 bases between them. Germline V CDR1 and CDR2: KGHSH, LQKENI. This CDR3 has 15 amino acids.

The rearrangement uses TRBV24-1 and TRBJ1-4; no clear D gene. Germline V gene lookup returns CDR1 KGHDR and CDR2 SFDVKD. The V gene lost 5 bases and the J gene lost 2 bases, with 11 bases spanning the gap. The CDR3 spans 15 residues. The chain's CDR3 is CATSGQAGTNEKLFF. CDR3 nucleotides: TGTGCCACCAGTGGTCAGGCGGGGACTAATGAAAAACTGTTTTTT.

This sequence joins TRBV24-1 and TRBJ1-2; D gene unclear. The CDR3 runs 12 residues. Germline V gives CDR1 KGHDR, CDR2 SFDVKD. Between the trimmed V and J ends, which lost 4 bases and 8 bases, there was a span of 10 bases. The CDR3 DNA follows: TGTGCCACCAGTGACCCCCTGAGGGGCTACACCTTC. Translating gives CATSDPLRGYTF.

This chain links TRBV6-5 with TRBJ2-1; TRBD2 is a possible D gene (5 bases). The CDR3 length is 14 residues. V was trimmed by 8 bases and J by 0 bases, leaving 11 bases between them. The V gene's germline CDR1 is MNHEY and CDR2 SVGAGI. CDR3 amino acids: CASAPTSSYNEQFF. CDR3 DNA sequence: TGTGCCAGCGCTCCCACTAGCTCCTACAATGAGCAGTTCTTC.

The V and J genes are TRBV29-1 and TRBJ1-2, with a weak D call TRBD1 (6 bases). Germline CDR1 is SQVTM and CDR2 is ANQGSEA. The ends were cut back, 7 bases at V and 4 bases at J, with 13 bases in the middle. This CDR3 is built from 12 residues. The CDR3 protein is CSAGGQIYGYTF. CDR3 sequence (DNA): TGCAGCGCGGGCGGACAGATCTATGGCTACACCTTC.